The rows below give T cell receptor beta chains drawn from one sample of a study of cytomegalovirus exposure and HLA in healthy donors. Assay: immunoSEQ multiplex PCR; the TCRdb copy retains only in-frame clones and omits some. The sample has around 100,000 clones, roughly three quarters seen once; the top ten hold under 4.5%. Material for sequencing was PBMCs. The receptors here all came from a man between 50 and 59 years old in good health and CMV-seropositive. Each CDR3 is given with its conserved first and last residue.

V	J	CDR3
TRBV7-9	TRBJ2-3	CASSLRGGTQYF
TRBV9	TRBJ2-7	CASSVAPVENSYEQYF
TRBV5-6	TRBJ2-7	CASSLTSGSYEQYF
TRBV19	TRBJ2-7	CASSIGHLSYEQYF
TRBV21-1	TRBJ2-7	CASSKGTTNPLNEQYF
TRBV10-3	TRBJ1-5	CAISSDRASNQPQHF
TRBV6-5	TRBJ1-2	CASSTRTGGNYGYTF
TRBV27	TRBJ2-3	CASSLIQGAGTDTQYF
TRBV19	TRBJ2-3	CASETSGTDTQYF
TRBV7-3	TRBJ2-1	CASSLTYRGGSTEQFF
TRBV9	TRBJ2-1	CASSENDRGQFF
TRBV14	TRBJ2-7	CASSQDLPRASYEQYF
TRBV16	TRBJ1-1	CASSQMEDTEAFF
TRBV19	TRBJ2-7	CAGSIPRVASVYEQYF
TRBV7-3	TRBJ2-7	CASSRLGGAPNEQYF
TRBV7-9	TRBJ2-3	CASSLAGSSGRDLDTQYF
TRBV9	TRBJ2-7	CASSANLAGETLSEQYF
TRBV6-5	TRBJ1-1	CASSYEARGTEAFF
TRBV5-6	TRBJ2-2	CASSLSGTSTGELFF
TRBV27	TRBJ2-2	CASTLGSGSWTGELFF
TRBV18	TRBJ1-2	CASSPDRGNYGYTF
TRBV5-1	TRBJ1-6	CASSLEAGSVSPLHF
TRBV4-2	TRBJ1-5	CASSQDPTGDQPQHF
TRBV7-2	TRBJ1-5	CASSLAPSGQPQHF